The TCR beta chain described here comes from a study of T cell responses to AZD1222 COVID-19 vaccine. Study-wide background: Second-dose intervals near 4 or 12 weeks were combined. General study findings and limits: Clonal diversity was possibly underestimated; the donors were predominantly white British and more often female. Receipt of two AZD1222 doses was followed by a rise in Spike-specific TCR breadth and depth.

TCRdb keeps only in-frame clones here, not all; method: immunoSEQ multiplex PCR. Counted here are 90,000 to 130,000 clones, approximately 90% occurring once; the ten biggest clones make up about 1.6%. The CDR3 contains 16 residues. Germline loops: CDR1 SGHDT, CDR2 YYEEEE. J was trimmed by 4 bases and V by 0 bases; bases with no gene match: 10. Comment on this clone: Its antigen is unknown.

The sample in question was peripheral blood, obtained on day 0 of AZD1222 vaccination. This TCR came from an adult in good health. The J gene is TRBJ2-7, the V gene TRBV5-6, with 7 positions matching TRBD1. CDR3 in amino acids: CASSLDLGQVHYEQYF. The CDR3 region has the DNA TGTGCCAGCAGCTTGGACCTCGGACAGGTGCATTACGAGCAGTACTTC.